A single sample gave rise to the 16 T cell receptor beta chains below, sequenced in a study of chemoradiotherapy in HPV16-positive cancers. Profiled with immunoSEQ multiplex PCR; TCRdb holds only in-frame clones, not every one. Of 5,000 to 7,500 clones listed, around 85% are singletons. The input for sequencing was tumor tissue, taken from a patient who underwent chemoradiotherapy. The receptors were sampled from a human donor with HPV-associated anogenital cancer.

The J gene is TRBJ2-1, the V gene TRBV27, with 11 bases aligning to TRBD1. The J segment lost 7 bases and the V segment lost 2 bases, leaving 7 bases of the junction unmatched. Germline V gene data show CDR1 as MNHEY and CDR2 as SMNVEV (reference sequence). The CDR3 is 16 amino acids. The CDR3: CASSLRTGGRGNEQFF. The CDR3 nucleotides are TGTGCCAGCAGTTTAAGGACAGGGGGCAGAGGTAATGAGCAGTTCTTC.

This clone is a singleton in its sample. DNA for the CDR3: TGTGCCAGCAGCCCGGACAGGGCCAACGTCCTGACTTTC. Translated, it gives CASSPDRANVLTF. This sequence joins TRBV7-3 and TRBJ2-6; maybe TRBD1 (5 bases). With 5 bases removed from V and 5 bases from J, the gap between germline ends came to 7 bases. The CDR3 runs 13 residues. Germline V CDR1 and CDR2: SGHTA, FQGTGA.

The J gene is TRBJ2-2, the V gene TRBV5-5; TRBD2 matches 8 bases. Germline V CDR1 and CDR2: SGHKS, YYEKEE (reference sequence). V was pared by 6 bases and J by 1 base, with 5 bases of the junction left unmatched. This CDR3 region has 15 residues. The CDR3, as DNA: TGTGCCAGCATCGGGGGGGGCAAGAACACCGGGGAGCTGTTTTTT. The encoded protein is CASIGGGKNTGELFF.

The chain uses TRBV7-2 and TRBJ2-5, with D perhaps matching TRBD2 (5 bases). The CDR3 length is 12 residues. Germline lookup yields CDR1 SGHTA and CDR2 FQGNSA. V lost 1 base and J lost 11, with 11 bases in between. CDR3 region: CASSLEEADQYF. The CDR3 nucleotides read TGTGCCAGCAGCTTAGAGGAAGCGGATCAGTACTTC.

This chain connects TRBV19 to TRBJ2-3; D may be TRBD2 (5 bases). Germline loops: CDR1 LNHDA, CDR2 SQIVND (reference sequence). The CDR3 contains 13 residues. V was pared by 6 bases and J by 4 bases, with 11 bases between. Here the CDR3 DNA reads TGTGCCAGTAGCAATGGACTGGCAGATACGCAGTATTTT. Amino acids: CASSNGLADTQYF. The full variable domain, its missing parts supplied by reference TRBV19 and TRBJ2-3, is DGGITQSPKYLFRKEGQNVTLSCEQNLNHDAMYWYRQDPGQGLRLIYYSQIVNDFQKGDIAEGYSVSREKKESFPLTVTSAQKNPTAFYLCASSNGLADTQYFGPGTRLTVL.

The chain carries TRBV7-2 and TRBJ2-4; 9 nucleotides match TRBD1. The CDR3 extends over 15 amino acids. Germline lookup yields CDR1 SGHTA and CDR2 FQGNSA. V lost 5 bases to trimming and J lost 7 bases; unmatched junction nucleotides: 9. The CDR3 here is CASSPKTGGGNIQYF. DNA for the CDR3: TGTGCCAGCAGCCCCAAGACAGGGGGAGGGAACATTCAGTACTTC.

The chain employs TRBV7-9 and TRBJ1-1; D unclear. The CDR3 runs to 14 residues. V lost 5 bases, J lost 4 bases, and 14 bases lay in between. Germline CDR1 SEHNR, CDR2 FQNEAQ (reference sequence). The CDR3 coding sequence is TGTGCCAGCAGCGCACAAAAAGGAGGCACTGAAGCTTTCTTT. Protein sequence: CASSAQKGGTEAFF.

CDR3 residues: CASSQDAGQGAFSGNTIYF. The CDR3 DNA is TGCGCCAGCAGCCAAGATGCGGGACAGGGTGCATTCTCTGGAAACACCATATATTTT. This rearrangement joins TRBV4-3 to TRBJ1-3, with TRBD1 matching over 9 bases. V gave up 0 bases and J gave up 0 bases; unmatched junction bases: 9. CDR1 is LGHNA and CDR2 is YSLEER in the germline V gene. CDR3 size: 19 residues.

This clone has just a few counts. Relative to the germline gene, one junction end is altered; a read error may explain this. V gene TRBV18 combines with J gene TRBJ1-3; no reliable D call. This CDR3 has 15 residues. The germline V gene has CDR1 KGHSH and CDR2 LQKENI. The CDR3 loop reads CASSPSWSSGNTIYF. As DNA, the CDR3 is TGTGCCAGTTCACCGTCCTGGAGCTCTGGAAACACCATATATTTT.

CDR3 nucleotides: TGTGCCTGGACTAGAATGGGGGCAACTAATGAAAAACTGTTTTTT. This encodes CAWTRMGATNEKLFF. The chain employs TRBV30 and TRBJ1-4; the D gene is possibly TRBD1 (5 bases). This CDR3 has 15 amino acids. Germline assignment: CDR1 GTSNPN and CDR2 SVGIG (reference sequence). The V end was cut by 4 bases, the J end by 0 bases, with 12 bases between.

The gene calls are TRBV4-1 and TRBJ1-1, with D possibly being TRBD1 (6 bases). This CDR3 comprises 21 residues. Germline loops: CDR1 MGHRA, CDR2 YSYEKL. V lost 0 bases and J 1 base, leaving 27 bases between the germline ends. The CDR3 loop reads CASSQESLRRGVLKGNTEAFF. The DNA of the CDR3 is TGCGCCAGCAGCCAAGAAAGTTTGAGGAGGGGGGTCCTGAAAGGGAACACTGAAGCTTTCTTT.

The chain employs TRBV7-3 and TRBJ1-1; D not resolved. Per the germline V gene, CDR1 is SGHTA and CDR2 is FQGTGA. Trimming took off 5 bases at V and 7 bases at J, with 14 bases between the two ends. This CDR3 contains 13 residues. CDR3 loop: CASSPSPGSEAFF. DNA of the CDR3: TGTGCCAGCAGCCCAAGCCCTGGGAGTGAAGCTTTCTTT.

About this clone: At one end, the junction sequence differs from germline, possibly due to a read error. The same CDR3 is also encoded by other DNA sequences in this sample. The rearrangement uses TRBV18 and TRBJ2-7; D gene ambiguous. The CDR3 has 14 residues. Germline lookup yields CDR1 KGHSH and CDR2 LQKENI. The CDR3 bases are TGTGCCAGCTCACCACCCGGATTGACCTACGAGCAGTACTTT. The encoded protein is CASSPPGLTYEQYF.

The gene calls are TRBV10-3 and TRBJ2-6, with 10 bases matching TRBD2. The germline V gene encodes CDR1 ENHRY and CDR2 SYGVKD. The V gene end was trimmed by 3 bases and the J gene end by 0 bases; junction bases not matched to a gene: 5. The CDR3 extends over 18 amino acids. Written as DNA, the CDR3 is TGTGCCATCAGTGAAAGAGCGGGGGGGAGCTCTGGGGCCAACGTCCTGACTTTC. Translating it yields CAISERAGGSSGANVLTF.

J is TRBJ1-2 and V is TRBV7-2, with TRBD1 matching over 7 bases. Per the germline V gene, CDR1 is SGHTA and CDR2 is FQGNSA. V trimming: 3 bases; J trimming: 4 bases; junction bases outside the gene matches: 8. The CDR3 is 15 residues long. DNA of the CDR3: TGTGCCAGCAGCTTGAACCAGGGGGGAGTCTATGGCTACACCTTC. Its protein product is CASSLNQGGVYGYTF.

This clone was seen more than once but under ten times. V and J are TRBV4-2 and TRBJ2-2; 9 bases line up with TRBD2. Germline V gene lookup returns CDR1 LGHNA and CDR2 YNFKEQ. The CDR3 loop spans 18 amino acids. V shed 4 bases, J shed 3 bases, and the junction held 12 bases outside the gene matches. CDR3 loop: CASSPQVRGGSDTGELFF. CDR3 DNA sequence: TGTGCCAGCAGCCCCCAGGTGCGGGGGGGCTCTGACACCGGGGAGCTGTTTTTT.